The 12 T cell receptor beta chains in this list originate from one sample, sequenced in a study of T-cell memory formation after mild COVID-19. TCRdb reanalysed the 5' RACE reads using MiXCR and keeps one entry per CDR3 protein. There are approximately 260,000 distinct CDR3 sequences in the sample; 18% occur only once, and about 21% lies in the top ten. Sequences were obtained from PBMCs or a T cell subset sorted from them (not recorded which). The receptors originated from a man between 18 and 29 years old who had mild COVID-19 (a few samples of this study predate the infection). Cell type and time point are not known.

The gene calls are TRBV4-1 and TRBJ2-5; D gene unclear. The CDR3 runs to 14 residues. Germline CDR1 reads MGHRA; CDR2 reads YSYEKL. The ends were cut back, 1 base at V and 4 bases at J, with 10 bases in the middle. The chain's CDR3 is CASSQGQERETQYF. As DNA, the CDR3 is TGCGCCAGCAGCCAAGGGCAGGAACGAGAGACCCAGTACTTC.

There are a few counts of this clonotype. The rearrangement joins TRBV6-2 or TRBV6-3 to TRBJ1-6; TRBD1 aligns across 8 bases. The CDR3 runs 14 residues. Trimming took 4 bases from V and 5 from J; bases not matched to a gene: 1. Per germline, CDR1 MNHEY and CDR2 SVGEGT. CDR3 in amino acids: CASSSGQDNSPLHF. In DNA form, the CDR3 reads TGTGCCAGCAGTTCGGGACAGGATAATTCACCCCTCCACTTT.

Only a few counts were recorded for this clonotype. The chain carries TRBV4-3 and TRBJ2-3; 7 positions match TRBD2. Trimming removed 4 bases from V and 2 bases from J; junction bases left unmatched: 12. The CDR3 is 17 residues long. From germline, CDR1 is LGHNA and CDR2 YSLEER. The CDR3 here is CASSPQGRGGPTDTQYF. The CDR3, as DNA: TGCGCCAGCAGCCCTCAGGGACGCGGGGGACCCACAGATACGCAGTATTTT.

The chain is built from TRBV9 and TRBJ1-1; D is perhaps TRBD1 (5 bases). V dropped 7 bases and J dropped 5 bases, with 15 bases sitting between them. The germline V gene has CDR1 SGDLS and CDR2 YYNGEE. The CDR3 is made up of 13 amino acids. In DNA form, the CDR3 reads TGTGCCAGCGCGCGGGGGGAGGGAACTGAAGCTTTCTTT. As protein: CASARGEGTEAFF.

This clonotype has at least ten counts. The J gene is TRBJ2-6, the V gene TRBV6-5; no firm D call. The CDR3 is made up of 15 amino acids. Trimming took off 2 bases at V and 0 bases at J, with 5 bases between the two ends. Germline V gene sequence: CDR1 MNHEY, CDR2 SVGAGI. The CDR3 sequence: CASSYRVSGANVLTF. CDR3 in DNA: TGTGCCAGCAGTTACCGGGTCTCTGGGGCCAACGTCCTGACTTTC.

The chain carries TRBV7-3 and TRBJ2-3; D unresolved. The CDR3 sequence is 13 residues long. The V and J ends lost 4 bases and 0 bases respectively, with 5 bases between them. Germline CDR1 is SGHTA and CDR2 is FQGTGA. The CDR3 bases are TGTGCCAGCAGCTCCTTTAGCACAGATACGCAGTATTTT. Its translation is CASSSFSTDTQYF. The full variable domain, in which reference TRBV7-3 and TRBJ2-3 provide the parts outside the CDR3, is GAGVSQTPSNKVTEKGKYVELRCDPISGHTALYWYRQSLGQGPEFLIYFQGTGAADDSGLPNDRFFAVRPEGSVSTLKIQRTERGDSAVYLCASSSFSTDTQYFGPGTRLTVL.

This clonotype was counted a few times. V gene TRBV7-9 combines with J gene TRBJ2-5; D not certain. Germline V lookup: CDR1 SEHNR, CDR2 FQNEAQ (reference sequence). The V end lost 1 base, the J end lost 5 bases, and 11 bases lay between the germline ends. The CDR3 length is 14 residues. DNA of the CDR3: TGTGCCAGCAGCTTAGAGCAGTTCAGGGAGACCCAGTACTTC. Its translation is CASSLEQFRETQYF.

The CDR3 sequence: CASSASGREQFF. CDR3 nucleotides: TGCGCCAGCAGCGCGTCAGGGCGTGAGCAGTTCTTC. This chain uses TRBV5-1 with TRBJ2-1, with a possible D match to TRBD1 (5 bases). V was pared by 4 bases and J by 9 bases, with 11 bases between. CDR1 and CDR2 from the germline V gene are SGHRS and YFSETQ. The CDR3 spans 12 residues.

This clonotype showed up just a few times. The chain has TRBV12-3 or TRBV12-4 and TRBJ1-5; 7 positions match TRBD1. The trim removed 5 bases at V and 6 bases at J, leaving 7 bases unmatched. The CDR3 totals 14 residues. In DNA form, the CDR3 reads TGTGCCAGCAGTAGGACAGGTCCGGGTCAGCCCCAGCATTTT. This sequence encodes CASSRTGPGQPQHF.

The chain recombines TRBV12-3 or TRBV12-4 with TRBJ2-5, with D maybe TRBD1 (6 bases). V shed 2 bases and J shed 1 base, with 11 bases lying between them. This CDR3 comprises 15 residues. Here the CDR3 reads CASSLFQGIQETQYF. CDR3 nucleotide sequence: TGTGCCAGCAGTTTATTCCAGGGGATCCAAGAGACCCAGTACTTC.

The chain has TRBV5-1 and TRBJ1-6; D unresolved. In germline, CDR1 is SGHRS, CDR2 YFSETQ. The V gene lost 0 bases and the J gene lost 14 bases, with 18 bases spanning the gap. This CDR3 has 15 amino acids. The CDR3 coding sequence is TGCGCCAGCAGCTTGGATCGGGCAGACTGGGGAACCCTCCACTTT. This encodes CASSLDRADWGTLHF.

The V gene is TRBV20-1, the J gene TRBJ2-7; 8 nucleotides align to TRBD1. J lost 1 base, V lost 0 bases, and 5 bases had no gene match. CDR3 size: 15 residues. Germline CDR1 is DFQATT and CDR2 is SNEGSKA (reference sequence). The CDR3 sequence: CSARDLGQGSYEQYF. Written as DNA, the CDR3 is TGCAGTGCTAGAGATCTAGGACAGGGTTCCTACGAGCAGTACTTC.